Below, 5 T cell receptor beta chains from the same sample are listed, as sequenced in a study of patients and donors after allogeneic stem cell transplantation (TCRdb year 2020). Libraries came from RT-PCR. The sequencer listed for this sample is NextSeq 550. Using fastp trimming at Q25 and MiXCR clonotype assembly, TCRdb reanalyzed the public sequencing data and kept in-frame beta chains. Each entry is one CDR3 protein sequence, shown with its most common DNA and genes. The sample includes 45,000 to 65,000 distinct CDR3 sequences, with about 14% observed a single time. The ten largest make up roughly a third of the sample. Sequenced material: blood, either unsorted or a sorted T cell fraction (not recorded which). The receptors derive from a human donor who was either an allogeneic HSCT recipient or a stem cell or donor lymphocyte infusion donor (not recorded which). It is not recorded whose cells these are; they may come from a transplant donor.

This clonotype appeared a few times. The chain couples TRBV7-6 to TRBJ2-1; 12 nucleotides line up with TRBD1. The CDR3 consists of 16 residues. Germline CDR1 and CDR2: SGHVS and FNYEAQ. J lost 8 bases, V lost 4 bases, and 9 bases had no gene match. The DNA of the CDR3 is TGTGCCAGCAGCTCTCTCGGGACAGGGGGCTCCGATGAGCAGTTCTTC. Translation gives CASSSLGTGGSDEQFF.

This clonotype was observed a few times. V is TRBV6-2 or TRBV6-3 and J is TRBJ2-1; 8 nucleotides align to TRBD2. The length of the CDR3 is 12 residues. V shed 5 bases and J 9 bases; nucleotides not matched to a gene: 3. Germline assignment: CDR1 MNHEY and CDR2 SVGEGT. CDR3 DNA: TGTGCCAGCAGTACCGGACTAGCTGAGCAGTTCTTC. This sequence encodes CASSTGLAEQFF.

J is TRBJ2-5 and V is TRBV5-1; D call uncertain. Trimming stripped 3 bases from V and 4 bases from J, with 4 bases between. The CDR3 covers 11 residues. Germline assignment: CDR1 SGHRS and CDR2 YFSETQ. The CDR3 is CASSWGETQYF. The CDR3 nucleotides are TGCGCCAGCAGCTGGGGAGAGACCCAGTACTTC.

This chain uses TRBV3-1 with TRBJ2-3; D remains ambiguous. Trimming took off 3 bases at V and 1 base at J, with 8 bases between the two ends. The CDR3 consists of 14 residues. Germline V gene lookup returns CDR1 LGHDT and CDR2 YNNKEL (reference sequence). The CDR3 DNA is TGTGCCAGCAGCCAGGTAGAGCGCACAGATACGCAGTATTTT. Protein product: CASSQVERTDTQYF.

The chain employs TRBV15 and TRBJ2-1; 13 positions agree with TRBD2. The V gene end was trimmed by 0 bases and the J gene end by 4 bases; junction bases not matched to a gene: 6. Germline V gene sequence: CDR1 LNHNV, CDR2 YYDKDF (reference sequence). The CDR3 loop spans 18 amino acids. CDR3 sequence (DNA): TGTGCCACCAGCAGAGATCGGGGACTAGCGGGGATATACAATGAGCAGTTCTTC. Amino acid sequence: CATSRDRGLAGIYNEQFF.